This T cell receptor (beta chain) was captured by sequencing in a study of spatial heterogeneity in lung cancer. Across the whole study: On average, each unique TCR and UMI combination appeared more than ten times in raw reads.

TCRdb re-called the 5' RACE reads with MiXCR, one entry per CDR3 protein. The profile shows 43,000 or so distinct CDR3 sequences, about 12% of them singletons. Stated time point: blood at routine non-recurrence follow-up after resection. The CDR3 extends over 11 amino acids. V dropped 8 bases and J dropped 5 bases, with 9 bases sitting between them. The clonotype comes from a male donor with early-stage non-small cell lung cancer. The chain uses TRBV23-1 and TRBJ2-5; no clear D. TRBV23-1 is treated as an ORF (open reading frame) with a function not yet certain. The sequencing here drew on PBMCs, taken at follow-up. CDR3 nucleotide sequence: TGCGCCAGCCCCCTACGGGAGACCCAGTACTTC. Translating gives CASPLRETQYF.